The 14 T cell receptor beta chains given below trace back to one sample, sequenced in a study of human T cells and chemical hapten exposure. Noted time point: patch test 2, 6 weeks after DPC sensitization. Treatment: therapeutic diphenylcyclopropenone sensitization with weekly scalp DPC. From the RACE reads, TCRdb called clonotypes with MiXCR, one entry per CDR3 protein. The sample records a few hundred thousand distinct CDR3 sequences, about 6.9% being singletons. Sequenced here: whole blood, sampled in connection with sensitization to the hapten diphenylcyclopropenone (DPC). The receptors here all came from a woman aged 18-29 years with alopecia areata. Some clones in this sample may be carry-over from other donors' samples.

At least ten counts were recorded for this clonotype. The gene calls are TRBV29-1 and TRBJ2-7, with D tentatively TRBD1 (6 bases). Germline lookup yields CDR1 SQVTM and CDR2 ANQGSEA. The CDR3 covers 13 residues. Trimming stripped 3 bases from V and 2 bases from J, with 11 bases between. As DNA, the CDR3 is TGCAGCGTTGAGGCCCAGGGGACCTACGAGCAGTACTTC. Translating gives CSVEAQGTYEQYF.

The gene calls are TRBV7-2 and TRBJ1-6; D possibly corresponds to TRBD1 (5 bases). The CDR3 consists of 17 residues. Trimming shortened V by 1 base and J by 1 base, and 11 bases separated the two germline ends. Germline assignment: CDR1 SGHTA and CDR2 FQGNSA. The CDR3 sequence: CASSLGTGLSYNSPLHF. The CDR3, as DNA: TGTGCCAGCAGCTTAGGGACGGGGCTATCCTATAATTCACCCCTCCACTTT.

This clonotype has only a few counts. This chain links TRBV5-1 with TRBJ1-1, with 8 bases fitting TRBD1. This CDR3 contains 15 residues. With 0 bases clipped from V and 8 bases from J, the junction kept 9 bases outside the gene matches. CDR1 and CDR2 from the germline V gene are SGHRS and YFSETQ. The CDR3 sequence: CASSLGRGQGAEAFF. The CDR3 nucleotides are TGCGCCAGCAGCTTGGGTCGCGGCCAGGGGGCGGAAGCTTTCTTT.

The V and J genes are TRBV6-2 or TRBV6-3 and TRBJ2-5; no reliable D call. In germline, CDR1 is MNHEY, CDR2 SVGEGT. Trimming removed 2 bases at V and 0 bases at J, with 7 bases between. The CDR3 consists of 14 residues. CDR3 in DNA: TGTGCCAGCAGTTACGTCGACTACCAAGAGACCCAGTACTTC. Its protein product is CASSYVDYQETQYF.

This clonotype has a handful of counts. The rearrangement joins TRBV5-6 to TRBJ2-7, with D possibly matching TRBD1 (5 bases). The V end lost 0 bases, the J end lost 6 bases, and 7 bases lay between the germline ends. Per the germline V gene, CDR1 is SGHDT and CDR2 is YYEEEE. The length of the CDR3 is 12 residues. Written as DNA, the CDR3 is TGTGCCAGCAGCTTGGGCAGGGCCGAGCAGTACTTC. Translated, it gives CASSLGRAEQYF.

This clonotype has a count of ten or more. This sequence joins TRBV5-1 and TRBJ2-7; 10 bases are shared with TRBD1. V gave up 4 bases and J gave up 1 base; unmatched junction bases: 5. The CDR3 consists of 15 residues. Germline-derived CDR1 and CDR2 are SGHRS and YFSETQ. This chain's CDR3 is CASSPRQGASYEQYF. The CDR3 coding sequence is TGCGCCAGCAGCCCCCGACAGGGGGCGTCCTACGAGCAGTACTTC.

This clonotype was recorded many times. Sequence at one end of the junction differs from germline and may be a read error. The chain combines TRBV7-3 with TRBJ1-1; perhaps TRBD1 as D (6 bases). The CDR3 contains 14 residues. The V gene's germline CDR1 is SGHTA and CDR2 FQGTGA. The CDR3 nucleotides are TGCGCCAGCAGCTTGTCAGGGGTAAACACTGAAGCTTTCTTT. The encoded protein is CASSLSGVNTEAFF.

This clonotype has just a few counts. The rearrangement joins TRBV19 to TRBJ1-5, with no clear D. The CDR3 has 14 residues. CDR1 and CDR2 (germline): LNHDA, SQIVND (reference sequence). The V and J ends lost 1 base and 7 bases respectively, with 11 bases between them. CDR3 bases: TGTGCCAGTAGTATAGGGCATCTACTCCAGCCCCAGCATTTT. Its translation is CASSIGHLLQPQHF.

J is TRBJ2-7 and V is TRBV6-1; D not resolved. The CDR3 is 12 amino acids. Germline V gene data show CDR1 as MNHNS and CDR2 as SASEGT. The germline V and J ends were trimmed by 2 bases and 7 bases, with 9 bases remaining between them. The CDR3, as DNA: TGTGCCAGCAGTGAACGGATTGGGGAGCAGTACTTC. Encoded protein: CASSERIGEQYF.

The chain couples TRBV7-3 to TRBJ2-1; 15 bases align to TRBD2. The CDR3 totals 14 residues. Unmatched junction bases numbered 2, after V lost 5 bases and J lost 9 bases. From germline, CDR1 is SGHTA and CDR2 FQGTGA. For the CDR3, the DNA is TGTGCCAGCAGCGCGGGACTAGCGGGGGGTGAGCAGTTCTTC. This sequence encodes CASSAGLAGGEQFF.

The V and J genes are TRBV6-5 and TRBJ2-3; D is unclear. V was clipped by 6 bases and J by 4 bases, with 11 bases between them. The germline CDR1 and CDR2 sequences are MNHEY and SVGAGI. The length of the CDR3 is 13 residues. The DNA of the CDR3 is TGTGCCAGCAGCCCCCGTTGGTCAGATACGCAGTATTTT. Translation: CASSPRWSDTQYF.

This clonotype showed up just a few times. J is TRBJ1-4 and V is TRBV10-3; TRBD1 matches at 7 bases. Germline V gene data show CDR1 as ENHRY and CDR2 as SYGVKD. The CDR3 length is 14 residues. V lost 6 bases, J lost 4 bases, and 5 bases stayed unmatched. As DNA, the CDR3 is TGTGCCATCAGCCCGGGACAGCTTAATGAAAAACTGTTTTTT. It specifies CAISPGQLNEKLFF.

This clonotype was detected only a few times. The gene calls are TRBV6-7 and TRBJ1-4, with 7 bases aligning to TRBD1. TRBV6-7 is an ORF for which the function is uncertain. Trimming removed 2 bases from V and 0 bases from J; junction bases left unmatched: 21. This CDR3 comprises 22 residues. CDR3 in DNA: TGTGCCAGCAGTTACCTATACACCAACGGGACAGCGAAAGATGCAACTAATGAAAAACTGTTTTTT. Encoded protein: CASSYLYTNGTAKDATNEKLFF.

This clonotype was observed many times. The rearrangement uses TRBV3-1 and TRBJ2-2, with 9 bases that match TRBD1. This CDR3 has 15 residues. The ends lost 7 bases at V and 5 bases at J; junction bases unmatched: 8. The germline V gene has CDR1 LGHDT and CDR2 YNNKEL (reference sequence). CDR3 bases: TGTGCCAGCACCCACCGGGACAGGGCTACCGGGGAGCTGTTTTTT. Protein sequence: CASTHRDRATGELFF.